This T cell receptor (beta chain) was profiled in a study of blood T cell repertoires in COVID-19. Study-level information: Sites in the United States, Italy and Spain provided acute and convalescent COVID-19 samples. The analysed material was cDNA or gDNA that came from T cells, B-cell-depleted T cells, or PBMCs.

The CDR3 is 13 residues long. The authors' processing: Reference gene primer amplification gave nucleated cell count estimates. Only in-frame clones appear in the TCRdb table, and some are missing; sequencing was by immunoSEQ multiplex PCR. V and J calls and clone size come straight from that table; D and trimming were deduced from the DNA. The sample includes about 100,000 clones, roughly 90% of them seen just once. Material for sequencing was peripheral blood. V is TRBV1 and J is TRBJ1-1; the table assigns TRBD1, which was not confirmed against the DNA. TRBV1 represents a pseudogene. This clonotype originated in a man aged 50 to 60 with active COVID-19. In nucleotides, the CDR3 is TGCACCAGCAGCCAAGATTTTGAGACAGAAGCTTTCTTT. Protein sequence: CTSSQDFETEAFF.